This T cell receptor (beta chain) was captured by sequencing in a study of tissue T cells after allogeneic stem cell transplantation. Concerning this clone itself: The genes are named according to mouse. The read ends 1 residue before the CDR3 terminus; that terminus is restored from the germline J gene.

Sequenced by immunoSEQ multiplex PCR; TCRdb stores in-frame clones only, minus some. The sample lists about 4,900 clones, approximately 50% occurring once. The CDR3 has 12 amino acids. CDR1 is LGHDT and CDR2 is YNNKQL in the germline V gene (reference sequence). V lost 5 bases to trimming and J lost 4 bases, with 9 bases between them. Time point noted: mouse harvest day 14 after allogeneic transplant. Mouse grafts combined 10^7 T-cell-depleted bone marrow cells with 10^6 splenic CD5+ T cells. This mouse GVHD model was MHC-mismatched B6 to BALB/c, profiled day 7 or 14. This chain joins TRBV4 and TRBJ2-7; D might be TRBD1 (6 bases). This TCR was recovered from a female BALB/c mouse given C57BL/6 T cells with graft-versus-host disease after an allogeneic hematopoietic cell transplant. The specimen was gut tissue. CDR3 protein: CASSTGQYEQYF. CDR3 DNA, as far as it was read: TGTGCCAGCAGCACGGGACAATATGAACAGTAC.